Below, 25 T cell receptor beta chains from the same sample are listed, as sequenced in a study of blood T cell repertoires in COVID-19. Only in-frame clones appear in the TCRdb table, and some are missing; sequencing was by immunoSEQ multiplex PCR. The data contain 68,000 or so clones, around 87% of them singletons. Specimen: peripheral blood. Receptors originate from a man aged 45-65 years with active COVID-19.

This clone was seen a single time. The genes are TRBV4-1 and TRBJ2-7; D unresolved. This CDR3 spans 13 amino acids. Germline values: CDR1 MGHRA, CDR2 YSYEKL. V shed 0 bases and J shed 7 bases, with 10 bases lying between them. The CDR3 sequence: CASSQEALDEQYF. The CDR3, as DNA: TGCGCCAGCAGCCAAGAGGCCCTAGATGAGCAGTACTTC.

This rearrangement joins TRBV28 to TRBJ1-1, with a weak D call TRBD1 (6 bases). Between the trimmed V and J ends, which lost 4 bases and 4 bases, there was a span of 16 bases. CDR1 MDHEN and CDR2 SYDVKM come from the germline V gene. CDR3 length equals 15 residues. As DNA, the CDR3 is TGTGCCAGCAGTTCAAGCCCCACAGGGATCACTGAAGCTTTCTTT. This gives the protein CASSSSPTGITEAFF.

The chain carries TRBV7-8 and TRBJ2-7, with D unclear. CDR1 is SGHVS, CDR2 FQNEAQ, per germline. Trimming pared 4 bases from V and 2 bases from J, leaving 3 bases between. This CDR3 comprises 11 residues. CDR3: CASSSTYEQYF. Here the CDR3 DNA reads TGTGCCAGCAGCTCCACCTACGAGCAGTACTTC.

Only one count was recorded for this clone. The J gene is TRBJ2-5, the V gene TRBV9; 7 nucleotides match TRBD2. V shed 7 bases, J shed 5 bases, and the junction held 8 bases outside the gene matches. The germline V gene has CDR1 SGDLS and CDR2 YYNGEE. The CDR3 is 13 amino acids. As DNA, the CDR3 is TGTGCCAGCGGGGCGGGAGCGGGGGAGACCCAGTACTTC. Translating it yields CASGAGAGETQYF. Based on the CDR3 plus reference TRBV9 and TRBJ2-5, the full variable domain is DSGVTQTPKHLITATGQRVTLRCSPRSGDLSVYWYQQSLDQGLQFLIQYYNGEERAKGNILERFSAQQFPDLHSELNLSSLELGDSALYFCASGAGAGETQYFGPGTRLLVL.

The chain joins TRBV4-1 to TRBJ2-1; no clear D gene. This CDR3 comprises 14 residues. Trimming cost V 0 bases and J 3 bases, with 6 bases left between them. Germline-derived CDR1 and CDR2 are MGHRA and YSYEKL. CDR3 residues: CASSQEYSYNEQFF. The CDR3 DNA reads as TGCGCCAGCAGCCAAGAGTACAGCTACAATGAGCAGTTCTTC.

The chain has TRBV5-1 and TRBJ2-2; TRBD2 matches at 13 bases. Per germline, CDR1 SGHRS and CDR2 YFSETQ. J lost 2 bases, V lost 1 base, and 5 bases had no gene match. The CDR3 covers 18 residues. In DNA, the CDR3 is TGCGCCAGCAGCTTGACACTAGCGGGAGGGCCAAACACCGGGGAGCTGTTTTTT. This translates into CASSLTLAGGPNTGELFF.

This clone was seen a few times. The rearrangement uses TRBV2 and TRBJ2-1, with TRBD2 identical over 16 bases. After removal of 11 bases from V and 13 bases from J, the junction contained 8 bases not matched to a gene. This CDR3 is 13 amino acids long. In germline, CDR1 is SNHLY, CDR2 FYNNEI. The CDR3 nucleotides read TGTGCCTCCACCGGGACTAGCGGGGGGGCTCAGTTCTTC. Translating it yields CASTGTSGGAQFF.

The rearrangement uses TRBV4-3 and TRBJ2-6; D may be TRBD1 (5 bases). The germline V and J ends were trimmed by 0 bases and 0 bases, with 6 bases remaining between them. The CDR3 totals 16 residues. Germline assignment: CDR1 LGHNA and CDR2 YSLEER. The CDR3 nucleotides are TGCGCCAGCAGCCAAGATAGGGGCTCTGGGGCCAACGTCCTGACTTTC. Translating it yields CASSQDRGSGANVLTF.

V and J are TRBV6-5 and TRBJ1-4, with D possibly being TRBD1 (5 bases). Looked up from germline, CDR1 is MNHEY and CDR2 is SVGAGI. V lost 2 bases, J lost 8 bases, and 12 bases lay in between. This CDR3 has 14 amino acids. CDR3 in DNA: TGTGCCAGCAGTTACGGGGAGGGGTGGGAAAAACTGTTTTTT. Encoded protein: CASSYGEGWEKLFF.

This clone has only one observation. CDR3 nucleotides: TGTGCCAGCAGCTCCTTAGGAAGAGTAGCCTCTGGAAACACCATATATTTT. Protein: CASSSLGRVASGNTIYF. The V gene is TRBV11-2, the J gene TRBJ1-3, with no clear D. Germline V lookup: CDR1 SGHAT, CDR2 FQNNGV. V was trimmed by 4 bases and J by 0 bases, leaving 16 bases between them. The CDR3 contains 17 residues. The full variable domain, with the rest looked up from reference TRBV11-2 and TRBJ1-3, is EAGVAQSPRYKIIEKRQSVAFWCNPISGHATLYWYQQILGQGPKLLIQFQNNGVVDDSQLPKDRFSAERLKGVDSTLKIQPAKLEDSAVYLCASSSLGRVASGNTIYFGEGSWLTVV.

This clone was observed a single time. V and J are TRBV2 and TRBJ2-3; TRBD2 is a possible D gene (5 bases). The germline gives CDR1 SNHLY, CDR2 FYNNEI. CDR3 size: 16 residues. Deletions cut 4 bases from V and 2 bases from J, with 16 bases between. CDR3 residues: CASSALGSRPTDTQYF. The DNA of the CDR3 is TGTGCCAGCAGTGCCCTTGGGAGTAGGCCCACAGATACGCAGTATTTT.

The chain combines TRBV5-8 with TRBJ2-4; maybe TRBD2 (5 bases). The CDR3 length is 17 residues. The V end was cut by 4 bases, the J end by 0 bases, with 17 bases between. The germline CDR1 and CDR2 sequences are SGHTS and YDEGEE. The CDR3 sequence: CASSRLPGILAKNIQYF. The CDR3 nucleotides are TGTGCCAGCAGCCGTCTCCCGGGAATCCTAGCCAAAAACATTCAGTACTTC.

For the CDR3, the DNA is TGTGCCAGCAGTCCGACAGGGAGTGAAGCTTTCTTT. This gives the protein CASSPTGSEAFF. This rearrangement joins TRBV12-3 or TRBV12-4 to TRBJ1-1, with 7 bases identical to TRBD1. After removal of 5 bases from V and 7 bases from J, the junction contained 4 bases not matched to a gene. This CDR3 region has 12 residues.

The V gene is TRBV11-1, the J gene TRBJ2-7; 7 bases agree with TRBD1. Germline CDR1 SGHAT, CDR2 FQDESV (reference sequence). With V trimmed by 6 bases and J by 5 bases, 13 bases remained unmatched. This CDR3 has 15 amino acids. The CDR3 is CASSLLDRDKDEQYF. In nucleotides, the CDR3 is TGTGCCAGCAGTCTCCTCGACAGGGATAAGGACGAGCAGTACTTC. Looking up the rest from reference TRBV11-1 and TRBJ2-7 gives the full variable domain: EAEVAQSPRYKITEKSQAVAFWCDPISGHATLYWYRQILGQGPELLVQFQDESVVDDSQLPKDRFSAERLKGVDSTLKIQPAELGDSAMYLCASSLLDRDKDEQYFGPGTRLTVT.

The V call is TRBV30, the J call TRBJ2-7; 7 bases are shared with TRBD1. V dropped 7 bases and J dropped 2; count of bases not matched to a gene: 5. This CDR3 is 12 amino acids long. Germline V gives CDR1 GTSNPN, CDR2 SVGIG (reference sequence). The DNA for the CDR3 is TGTGCCTCTGACAGGGCCCCCTACGAGCAGTACTTC. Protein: CASDRAPYEQYF.

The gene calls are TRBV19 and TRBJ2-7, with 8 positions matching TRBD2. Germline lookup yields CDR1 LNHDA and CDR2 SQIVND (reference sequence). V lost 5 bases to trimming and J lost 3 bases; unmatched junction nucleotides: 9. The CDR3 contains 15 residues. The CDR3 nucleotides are TGTGCCAGTAGTGCGACTAGCGTGGGAAACTACGAGCAGTACTTC. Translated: CASSATSVGNYEQYF.

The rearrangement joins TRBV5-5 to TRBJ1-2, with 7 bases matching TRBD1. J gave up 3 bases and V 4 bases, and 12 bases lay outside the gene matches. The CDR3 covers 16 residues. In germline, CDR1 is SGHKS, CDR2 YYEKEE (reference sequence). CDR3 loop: CASSDRAPDGDYGYTF. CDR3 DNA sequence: TGTGCCAGCAGCGACAGGGCCCCTGACGGTGACTATGGCTACACCTTC.

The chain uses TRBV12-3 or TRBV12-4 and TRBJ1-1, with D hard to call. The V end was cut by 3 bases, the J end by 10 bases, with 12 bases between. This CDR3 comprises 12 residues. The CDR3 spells CASSFSSLGAFF. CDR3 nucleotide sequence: TGTGCCAGCAGTTTTAGCAGTCTGGGAGCTTTCTTT.

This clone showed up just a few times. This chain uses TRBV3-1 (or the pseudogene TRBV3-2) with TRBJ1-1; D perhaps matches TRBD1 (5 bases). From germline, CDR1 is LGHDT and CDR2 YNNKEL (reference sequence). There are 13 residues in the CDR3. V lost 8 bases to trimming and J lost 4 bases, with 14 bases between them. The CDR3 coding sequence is TGTGCCAGCTCGGGACTCTCGGGCACTGAAGCTTTCTTT. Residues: CASSGLSGTEAFF.

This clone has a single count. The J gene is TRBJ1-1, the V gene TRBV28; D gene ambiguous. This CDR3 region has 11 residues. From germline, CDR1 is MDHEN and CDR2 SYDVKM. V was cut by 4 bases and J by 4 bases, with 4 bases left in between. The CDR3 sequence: CASSWSTEAFF. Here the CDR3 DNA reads TGTGCCAGCAGTTGGAGCACTGAAGCTTTCTTT.

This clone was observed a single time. This CDR3 is CASSLRGLAGELYNEQFF. CDR3 sequence (DNA): TGTGCCAGCAGTTTACGGGGACTAGCGGGAGAGCTCTACAATGAGCAGTTCTTC. This chain connects TRBV28 to TRBJ2-1, with TRBD2 matching 14 bases. The CDR3 length is 18 residues. V shed 2 bases and J 3 bases; nucleotides not matched to a gene: 6. CDR1 and CDR2 (germline): MDHEN, SYDVKM.

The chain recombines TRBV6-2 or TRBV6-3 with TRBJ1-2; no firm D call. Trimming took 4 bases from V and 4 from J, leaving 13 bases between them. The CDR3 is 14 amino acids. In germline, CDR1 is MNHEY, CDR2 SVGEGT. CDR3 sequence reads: CASSLNGRVYGYTF. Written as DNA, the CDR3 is TGTGCCAGCAGTTTGAATGGGAGGGTCTATGGCTACACCTTC.

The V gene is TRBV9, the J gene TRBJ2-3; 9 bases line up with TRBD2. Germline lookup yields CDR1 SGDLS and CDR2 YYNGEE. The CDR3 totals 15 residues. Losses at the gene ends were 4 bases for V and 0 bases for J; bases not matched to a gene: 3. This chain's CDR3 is CASSPSGGSTDTQYF. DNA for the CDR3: TGTGCCAGCAGCCCCAGCGGGGGGAGCACAGATACGCAGTATTTT.

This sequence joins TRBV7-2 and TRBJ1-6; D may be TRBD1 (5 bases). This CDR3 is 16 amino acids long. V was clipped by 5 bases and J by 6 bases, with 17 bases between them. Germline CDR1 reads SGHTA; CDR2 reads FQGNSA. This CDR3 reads CASSPQGRSSNSPLHF. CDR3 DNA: TGTGCCAGCAGCCCCCAGGGTCGAAGTAGTAATTCACCCCTCCACTTT.

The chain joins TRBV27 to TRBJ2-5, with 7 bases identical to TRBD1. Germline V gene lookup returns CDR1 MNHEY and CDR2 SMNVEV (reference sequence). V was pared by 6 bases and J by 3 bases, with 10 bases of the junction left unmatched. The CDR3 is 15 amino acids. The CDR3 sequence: CASSTRQGNEETQYF. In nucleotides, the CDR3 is TGTGCCAGCAGCACACGACAGGGTAATGAAGAGACCCAGTACTTC.